The 27 T cell receptor beta chains given below trace back to one sample, sequenced in a study of cytomegalovirus exposure and HLA in healthy donors. Primers: 60 Vbeta forward and 13 Jbeta reverse. Here immunoSEQ multiplex PCR was the method, and the copy in TCRdb shows in-frame clones only, minus some. In the table there are 150,000 to 200,000 clones, around 77% of which are singletons. The sample taken for sequencing was PBMCs. All receptors come from a man aged 35 to 55 in good health and CMV-seronegative.

With respect to this clone: Other DNA sequences in this sample translate to the same CDR3. V gene TRBV28 combines with J gene TRBJ2-7; D perhaps matches TRBD1 (6 bases). The germline V gene has CDR1 MDHEN and CDR2 SYDVKM. The CDR3 runs to 15 residues. Trimming stripped 0 bases from V and 9 bases from J, with 18 bases between. The CDR3: CASSLWGIQGSGQYF. For the CDR3, the DNA is TGTGCCAGCAGTTTATGGGGAATACAGGGTAGTGGGCAGTACTTC.

This sequence joins TRBV27 and TRBJ2-7, with TRBD1 matching over 9 bases. This CDR3 comprises 14 residues. J was trimmed by 12 bases and V by 5 bases; bases with no gene match: 14. The germline gives CDR1 MNHEY, CDR2 SMNVEV (reference sequence). CDR3 in DNA: TGTGCCAGCAGTCCAGGGACAGGGACCTGGAGGGTGTACTTC. It codes for CASSPGTGTWRVYF.

The rearrangement uses TRBV6-5 and TRBJ1-1; D is uncertain. CDR3 length: 13 amino acids. The V end lost 2 bases, the J end lost 3 bases, and 7 bases lay between the germline ends. Per the germline V gene, CDR1 is MNHEY and CDR2 is SVGAGI. The DNA for the CDR3 is TGTGCCAGCAGTTACGAGGCTTACACTGAAGCTTTCTTT. It codes for CASSYEAYTEAFF.

CDR3 sequence (DNA): TGTGCCAGCAGCCTCCCCGGGAGCTATGGCTACACCTTC. Its translation: CASSLPGSYGYTF. The chain employs TRBV7-9 and TRBJ1-2, with D unclear. Trimming pared 5 bases from V and 4 bases from J, leaving 11 bases between. This CDR3 has 13 residues. Germline-derived CDR1 and CDR2 are SEHNR and FQNEAQ (reference sequence).

The chain employs TRBV30 and TRBJ1-2, with a tentative D call TRBD1 (6 bases). Trimming took off 6 bases at V and 2 bases at J, with 10 bases between the two ends. The CDR3 has 12 amino acids. Germline CDR1 is GTSNPN and CDR2 is SVGIG (reference sequence). In DNA form, the CDR3 reads TGTGCCTGCGGGCAGGGGAACTATGGCTACACCTTC. Amino acid sequence: CACGQGNYGYTF.

The rearrangement joins TRBV6-1 to TRBJ1-5; the D is unclear. Trimming removed 5 bases at V and 5 bases at J, with 10 bases between. The germline gives CDR1 MNHNS, CDR2 SASEGT. This CDR3 is built from 13 residues. The CDR3 sequence: CASSSSADQPQHF. The DNA for the CDR3 is TGTGCCAGCAGTTCCAGTGCGGATCAGCCCCAGCATTTT.

This clone has only a few counts. The sample holds other DNA sequences that translate to the same CDR3. V usage is TRBV2 and J usage is TRBJ2-2; D is perhaps TRBD2 (6 bases). CDR3 length: 13 residues. Germline V lookup: CDR1 SNHLY, CDR2 FYNNEI. Trimming shortened V by 3 bases and J by 15 bases, and 17 bases separated the two germline ends. CDR3 DNA sequence: TGTGCCAGCAGTGAGGAAGGGGCAAGGAGGGTGTTTTTT. This translates into CASSEEGARRVFF.

The V and J genes are TRBV7-8 and TRBJ1-4; 7 positions match TRBD1. The germline gives CDR1 SGHVS, CDR2 FQNEAQ. The CDR3 loop spans 14 amino acids. J lost 7 bases, V lost 3 bases, and 5 bases had no gene match. CDR3 sequence: CASSFQGVVEKLFF. The DNA of the CDR3 is TGTGCCAGCAGCTTCCAGGGGGTGGTTGAAAAACTGTTTTTT.

The rearrangement links TRBV7-9 to TRBJ2-5, with D unresolved. Trimming removed 6 bases from V and 5 bases from J, with 13 bases in between. Germline V gene lookup returns CDR1 SEHNR and CDR2 FQNEAQ (reference sequence). The CDR3 has 13 residues. The CDR3 sequence: CASSRRPRETQYF. The CDR3 nucleotides read TGTGCCAGCAGTCGTCGACCGCGGGAGACCCAGTACTTC. Looking up the rest from reference TRBV7-9 and TRBJ2-5 gives the full variable domain: DTGVSQNPRHKITKRGQNVTFRCDPISEHNRLYWYRQTLGQGPEFLTYFQNEAQLEKSRLLSDRFSAERPKGSFSTLEIQRTEQGDSAMYLCASSRRPRETQYFGPGTRLLVL.

This clone appeared a few times. J is TRBJ1-4 and V is TRBV27; 7 nucleotides align to TRBD1. The germline V gene encodes CDR1 MNHEY and CDR2 SMNVEV (reference sequence). This CDR3 has 14 amino acids. After removal of 6 bases from V and 3 bases from J, the junction contained 4 bases not matched to a gene. The CDR3 region is CASRRGTANEKLFF. CDR3 DNA: TGTGCCAGCAGACGTGGGACAGCTAATGAAAAACTGTTTTTT.

As concerns this clone: At one end the junction does not follow the germline gene, possibly because of a read error. The CDR3 here is CASSPPGGVGANGLTF. The DNA of the CDR3 is TGTGCCAGTAGTCCCCCGGGAGGGGTTGGGGCCAACGGCCTGACTTTC. The chain employs TRBV19 and TRBJ2-6; 8 nucleotides agree with TRBD2. CDR1 and CDR2 (germline): LNHDA, SQIVND (reference sequence). This CDR3 has 16 amino acids.

The chain carries TRBV28 and TRBJ2-7, with 10 bases lining up with TRBD2. In germline, CDR1 is MDHEN, CDR2 SYDVKM. V was clipped by 5 bases and J by 2 bases; unmatched bases: 9. The CDR3 runs 16 residues. The DNA for the CDR3 is TGTGCCAGCAGTCAGGCGGAACTAGCGGGGACCTACGAGCAGTACTTC. It specifies CASSQAELAGTYEQYF.

The CDR3 DNA follows: TGTGCCAGCAGTGAACGGGAGACGGGGAACACTGAAGCTTTCTTT. This codes for CASSERETGNTEAFF. V usage is TRBV2 and J usage is TRBJ1-1, with no clear D. Germline loops: CDR1 SNHLY, CDR2 FYNNEI. The V gene lost 2 bases and the J gene lost 1 base, with 11 bases spanning the gap. The CDR3 is made up of 15 amino acids.

The rearrangement joins TRBV7-2 to TRBJ1-1, with 8 positions matching TRBD1. The CDR3 has 14 amino acids. Looked up from germline, CDR1 is SGHTA and CDR2 is FQGNSA. V was pared by 4 bases and J by 11 bases, with 12 bases of the junction left unmatched. The DNA of the CDR3 is TGTGCCAGCAGCTCCCCCGCCGGGACAGGCCTCGCTTTCTTT. Protein: CASSSPAGTGLAFF.

For the CDR3, the DNA is TGTGCCAGCAGCTCCGGGACAGGGAGGTCGTACTTC. As protein: CASSSGTGRSYF. The chain couples TRBV7-8 to TRBJ2-5; 9 bases line up with TRBD1. Trimming at V came to 4 bases and at J to 13 bases, leaving 7 bases not matched to a gene. Germline values: CDR1 SGHVS, CDR2 FQNEAQ. The CDR3 length is 12 residues.

The chain is built from TRBV5-8 and TRBJ2-7, with TRBD2 matching 7 bases. Looked up from germline, CDR1 is SGHTS and CDR2 is YDEGEE. The CDR3 runs to 15 residues. The V and J ends lost 2 bases and 7 bases, in that order; junction bases with no gene match: 12. In DNA, the CDR3 is TGTGCCAGCAGCTTAGGGGCGGGAGCGAGAGGAGAGCAGTACTTC. Translation gives CASSLGAGARGEQYF.

The chain joins TRBV4-1 to TRBJ2-1, with D possibly TRBD2 on 5 matching bases. The CDR3 extends over 21 amino acids. Per the germline V gene, CDR1 is MGHRA and CDR2 is YSYEKL. V was trimmed by 0 bases and J by 8 bases, leaving 32 bases between them. This CDR3 is CASSQETRQGSMRALWDEQFF. CDR3 coding DNA: TGCGCCAGCAGCCAAGAAACCCGCCAAGGTTCAATGCGGGCCCTCTGGGATGAGCAGTTCTTC.

This clone was found a few times. The chain has TRBV7-9 and TRBJ2-5; the match to TRBD2 covers 7 bases. Germline lookup yields CDR1 SEHNR and CDR2 FQNEAQ (reference sequence). Germline trimming cut 0 bases from V and 5 bases from J; bases unmatched to any gene: 6. The CDR3 spans 15 residues. The CDR3 DNA reads TGTGCCAGCAGCTTAGCACTAACTAGCGTTGAGACCCAGTACTTC. It specifies CASSLALTSVETQYF.

J is TRBJ1-4 and V is TRBV30, with TRBD1 matching over 10 bases. The V segment lost 3 bases and the J segment 6 bases; nucleotides outside the gene matches: 4. Per the germline V gene, CDR1 is GTSNPN and CDR2 is SVGIG (reference sequence). The CDR3 loop spans 14 amino acids. This CDR3 reads CAWSRTGGHEKLFF. CDR3 nucleotide sequence: TGTGCCTGGAGCCGGACAGGGGGACATGAAAAACTGTTTTTT.

The chain carries TRBV11-2 and TRBJ2-5; 10 bases line up with TRBD1. There are 15 residues in the CDR3. Germline assignment: CDR1 SGHAT and CDR2 FQNNGV. With 3 bases clipped from V and 5 bases from J, the junction kept 6 bases outside the gene matches. CDR3 in amino acids: CASSFDRGLRETQYF. The CDR3 coding sequence is TGTGCCAGCAGCTTCGACAGGGGGCTCCGGGAGACCCAGTACTTC.

The chain carries TRBV6-5 and TRBJ1-2, with no clear D. V was pared by 2 bases and J by 4 bases, with 11 bases between. There are 14 residues in the CDR3. Per the germline V gene, CDR1 is MNHEY and CDR2 is SVGAGI. The CDR3 here is CASSYREASYGYTF. The CDR3 DNA reads TGTGCCAGCAGTTACAGGGAGGCCAGCTATGGCTACACCTTC.

CDR3 nucleotide sequence: TGTGCCAGCAAAGGCGGGAGGGTCTACGAGCAGTACTTC. Encoded protein: CASKGGRVYEQYF. The chain combines TRBV7-8 with TRBJ2-7, with 9 bases aligning to TRBD2. Trimming removed 7 bases from V and 3 bases from J; junction bases left unmatched: 4. The CDR3 is made up of 13 amino acids. The germline gives CDR1 SGHVS, CDR2 FQNEAQ. Looking up the rest from reference TRBV7-8 and TRBJ2-7 gives the full variable domain: GAGVSQSPRYKVAKRGQDVALRCDPISGHVSLFWYQQALGQGPEFLTYFQNEAQLDKSGLPSDRFFAERPEGSVSTLKIQRTQQEDSAVYLCASKGGRVYEQYFGPGTRLTVT.

The V call is TRBV30, the J call TRBJ1-1; D is unclear. Trimming removed 5 bases from V and 1 base from J, with 17 bases in between. The CDR3 loop spans 15 amino acids. In germline, CDR1 is GTSNPN, CDR2 SVGIG (reference sequence). The DNA of the CDR3 is TGTGCCTGGCTTGTTTTTCCCGGGGAGAACACTGAAGCTTTCTTT. Encoded protein: CAWLVFPGENTEAFF. Using reference TRBV30 and TRBJ1-1 for the parts outside the CDR3, the full variable domain is SQTIHQWPATLVQPVGSPLSLECTVEGTSNPNLYWYRQAAGRGLQLLFYSVGIGQISSEVPQNLSASRPQDRQFILSSKKLLLSDSGFYLCAWLVFPGENTEAFFGQGTRLTVV.

The V gene is TRBV4-1, the J gene TRBJ1-1; the D gene is possibly TRBD1 (6 bases). The CDR3 runs 16 residues. The germline V gene has CDR1 MGHRA and CDR2 YSYEKL. V was shortened by 6 bases and J by 1 base, with 18 bases between the two germline ends. CDR3 coding DNA: TGCGCCAGCAGTAAAGGAGTGGACAGAACGAACACTGAAGCTTTCTTT. Translating it yields CASSKGVDRTNTEAFF.

The J gene is TRBJ1-1, the V gene TRBV19; perhaps TRBD1 as D (5 bases). Looked up from germline, CDR1 is LNHDA and CDR2 is SQIVND (reference sequence). V was clipped by 5 bases and J by 10 bases, with 14 bases between them. CDR3 length: 12 amino acids. CDR3 DNA sequence: TGTGCCAGTAGTCCAGTCGGGGGATCAGCTTTCTTT. Translating gives CASSPVGGSAFF.

V is TRBV5-1 and J is TRBJ1-3; 8 nucleotides align to TRBD1. Unmatched junction bases numbered 6, after V lost 4 bases and J lost 0 bases. Per germline, CDR1 SGHRS and CDR2 YFSETQ. The CDR3 totals 16 residues. CDR3 residues: CASSLGQAISGNTIYF. CDR3 in DNA: TGCGCCAGCAGCCTGGGACAGGCAATCTCTGGAAACACCATATATTTT.

The chain joins TRBV2 to TRBJ1-4; D is ambiguous. The CDR3 is 16 residues long. With 8 bases removed from V and 7 bases from J, the gap between germline ends came to 23 bases. Germline V gene data show CDR1 as SNHLY and CDR2 as FYNNEI. DNA of the CDR3: TGTGCCAGCCACATCACTCCCGGCGGGCAGTCTGAAAAACTGTTTTTT. Amino acid sequence: CASHITPGGQSEKLFF.